The sequence of this TCR beta chain was determined in a study of T cell responses to AZD1222 COVID-19 vaccine (TCRdb year 2021). At the level of the whole study: AZD1222 recipients whose second dose came at about 4 weeks and those whose second dose came at about 12 weeks were combined into one group, since spike-specific TCR depth and breadth did not differ between the two schedules. A total of about 230 trial participants underwent TCR sequencing, of whom 207 received two doses of AZD1222 and roughly 25 received two doses of the MenACWY control vaccine. Trial participants were enrolled by age into subgroups of 18-55, 56-69 and 70-plus years, and around 150, 28 and 57 TCR-sequenced participants, respectively, were included in these subgroups. The paper's findings and limits, for the study overall: Epitopes outside the regions mutated in the B.1.351 and B.1.1.7 variants were reportedly recognized by nearly half of the unique spike-specific TCRs. CD4 TCRs associated with the vaccine covered the entire spike protein, and the dominant responses were in regions 160-218 and 743-854. Because no day 14 peak-response samples were available, the repertoires could be characterized only after the peak T cell response. Conclusions about previously exposed vaccinees were limited because only six or seven AZD1222 recipients were SARS-CoV-2 seropositive at baseline. In the small 56-69-year group, the increase in depth fell short of significance, most likely because of low power. A significant rise in spike-specific TCR breadth and depth was observed after two AZD1222 doses relative to day 0 and relative to MenACWY recipients. Participants were mostly white British, with more females than males. The authors suggested clonal diversity may have been underestimated.

Read against the paper, the sample's time point label means: baseline before first vaccination. The vaccinee samples were drawn from two UK trials, COV001 and COV002, one of which was a single-blind randomized controlled phase 2/3 trial testing AZD1222 (ChAdOx1 nCoV-19) in healthy adults. For TCRbeta chain sequencing, PBMC samples from trial participants were taken at day 0 and at day 28 after the second dose. The CDR3 regions of human TCRbeta chains were analyzed by immunosequencing. The original methods were these. Repertoire TCRs were checked for matches against a reference library of SARS-CoV-2-specific TCRs that had been generated using the MIRA antigen-specificity platform. Breadth was defined as the fraction of unique TCRs that were SARS-CoV-2-associated. Depth was defined as the fraction of total T cells that were SARS-CoV-2-associated. Using the MIRA data, each spike-specific TCR was assigned both to the spike region to which the TCR was reactive and to a CD4 or CD8 class. Log10-transformed breadth and depth values were compared by one-way ANOVA with Sidak's multiple comparisons tests. This is the immuneACCESS table as TCRdb keeps it, with only in-frame sequences that have V and J called. A part of the clones is gone; compared with another copy, unresolved V genes explain less than half, and the rest is unexplained. The V and J calls and clone size come from that table; D and trimming were worked out from the DNA. Across this sample there are about 120,000 clones, with 85% to 95% seen only once. Of the sample, just under 3% is held by the ten largest clones.

As to this clone: Its cognate antigen has yet to be identified. No per-base quality is available; no much larger clone lies one base away.

From its cysteine to its phenylalanine, the CDR3 spans 13 amino acids. The sequence is cut down to CDR3 DNA, 39 bases in frame from base 1. The germline V gene (reference sequence) gives CDR1 as LGHDT and CDR2 as YNNKEL. V loses 6 bases of germline sequence and J loses 9 bases, and the interval between the two ends is 15 bases. The source material was peripheral blood, sampled on day 0 of AZD1222 vaccination. The V gene is TRBV3-1 (or the pseudogene TRBV3-2) and the J gene is TRBJ2-1, with TRBD2 perhaps the D gene, on 5 matching bases. The clonotype was recovered from an adult in good health. The nucleotide sequence is TGTGCCAGCAGTCTTGGACTCATCTTTGAGCAGTTCTTC. This yields the protein CASSLGLIFEQFF.